Following are 29 T cell receptor beta chains from one sample sequenced in a study of long-term antiretroviral therapy in people with HIV. The libraries were made with immunoSEQ v3.0 at survey level. Profiled with immunoSEQ multiplex PCR; TCRdb holds only in-frame clones, not every one. Altogether 15,000 to 20,000 clones are present, 65% to 85% being singletons, with the ten largest covering about 10%. The specimen comprised unsorted PBMCs, sampled 2.3 years after starting antiretroviral therapy. Receptor source: a woman aged 40 to 55 with HIV.

J is TRBJ1-1 and V is TRBV7-8; D uncertain. Trimming removed 2 bases from V and 1 base from J, with 20 bases in between. The CDR3 is 18 amino acids. The germline V gene encodes CDR1 SGHVS and CDR2 FQNEAQ. The DNA of the CDR3 is TGTGCCAGCAGCTTATCCATTGACACCTCTAAAAGGAACACTGAAGCTTTCTTT. Protein sequence: CASSLSIDTSKRNTEAFF.

V gene TRBV29-1 combines with J gene TRBJ2-3; D not resolved. The CDR3 has 13 residues. The V end lost 4 bases, the J end lost 2 bases, and 10 bases lay between the germline ends. Looked up from germline, CDR1 is SQVTM and CDR2 is ANQGSEA. CDR3 in amino acids: CSVGVQYTDTQYF. The CDR3, as DNA: TGCAGCGTTGGTGTACAGTACACAGATACGCAGTATTTT.

The chain recombines TRBV9 with TRBJ2-1; TRBD2 matches at 10 bases. V was pared by 0 bases and J by 10 bases, with 7 bases of the junction left unmatched. This CDR3 has 15 amino acids. Germline CDR1 is SGDLS and CDR2 is YYNGEE. DNA of the CDR3: TGTGCCAGCAGCGTAGGGTCTAGCGGGAGAAACGAGCAGTTCTTC. Amino acids: CASSVGSSGRNEQFF.

Within the sample, this clone is medium-sized. The J gene is TRBJ2-2, the V gene TRBV10-2; D gene ambiguous. The CDR3 is 12 residues long. With 3 bases removed from V and 11 bases from J, the gap between germline ends came to 10 bases. The germline gives CDR1 WSHSY, CDR2 SAAADI. In DNA, the CDR3 is TGCGCCAGCAGTGACTGGCCTTACGAGCTGTTTTTT. Protein sequence: CASSDWPYELFF.

In its sample, this clone was seen once. The CDR3 loop reads CASSPMGGANTGELFF. The DNA for the CDR3 is TGTGCCAGCTCACCCATGGGGGGCGCGAACACCGGGGAGCTGTTTTTT. The chain uses TRBV18 and TRBJ2-2, with D possibly called TRBD1 or TRBD2 (6 bases each). Germline V gene sequence: CDR1 KGHSH, CDR2 LQKENI. Between the trimmed V and J ends, which lost 3 bases and 0 bases, there was a span of 11 bases. The CDR3 contains 16 residues. Full variable domain (remainder filled in from reference TRBV18 and TRBJ2-2): NAGVMQNPRHLVRRRGQEARLRCSPMKGHSHVYWYRQLPEEGLKFMVYLQKENIIDESGMPKERFSAEFPKEGPSILRIQQVVRGDSAAYFCASSPMGGANTGELFFGEGSRLTVL.

This sequence joins TRBV2 and TRBJ2-1, with 8 bases matching TRBD2. The length of the CDR3 is 16 residues. V lost 8 bases to trimming and J lost 8 bases; unmatched junction nucleotides: 17. Germline V gene lookup returns CDR1 SNHLY and CDR2 FYNNEI. The CDR3 here is CASLKGSGTSRYEQFF. The CDR3 DNA sequence: TGTGCCAGCCTGAAGGGGTCCGGGACTAGTAGGTATGAGCAGTTCTTC.

Here the CDR3 DNA reads TGTGCCAGCAGCTTGGGCGGCACAAACACTGAAGCTTTCTTT. The encoded protein is CASSLGGTNTEAFF. This sequence joins TRBV7-9 and TRBJ1-1; D gene uncertain. V lost 3 bases, J lost 2 bases, and 10 bases lay in between. CDR1 and CDR2 from the germline V gene are SEHNR and FQNEAQ (reference sequence). The CDR3 spans 14 residues.

This clone was detected a few times. This chain links TRBV11-3 with TRBJ1-1; tentative D call: TRBD1 (5 bases). The CDR3 loop spans 12 amino acids. Germline V gene data show CDR1 as SGHNT and CDR2 as YENEEA. Trimming removed 8 bases from V and 7 bases from J, with 14 bases in between. The CDR3 coding sequence is TGTGCCAGCTCCAGCCGGGGGGATGAAGCTTTCTTT. It codes for CASSSRGDEAFF.

This clone is a singleton in its sample. This chain uses TRBV4-3 with TRBJ1-5; D gene unclear. The CDR3 is made up of 15 amino acids. CDR1 and CDR2 (germline): LGHNA, YSLEER. The V end was cut by 4 bases, the J end by 2 bases, with 12 bases between. The CDR3: CASSPANGGNQPQHF. The CDR3 DNA is TGCGCCAGCAGCCCGGCGAACGGGGGCAATCAGCCCCAGCATTTT.

V and J are TRBV11-3 and TRBJ2-1; a possible D gene is TRBD2 (6 bases). Germline values: CDR1 SGHNT, CDR2 YENEEA. Deletions cut 5 bases from V and 5 bases from J, with 13 bases between. CDR3 length equals 14 residues. For the CDR3, the DNA is TGTGCCAGCAGCCCTCCGGGGGTTGACAATGAGCAGTTCTTC. Its translation: CASSPPGVDNEQFF.

This chain uses TRBV5-1 with TRBJ1-1, with D possibly TRBD1 on 5 matching bases. The V end lost 5 bases, the J end lost 3 bases, and 14 bases lay between the germline ends. Looked up from germline, CDR1 is SGHRS and CDR2 is YFSETQ. The CDR3 runs to 14 residues. CDR3 region: CASSYREGHTEAFF. In DNA, the CDR3 is TGCGCCAGCAGTTACCGAGAGGGGCACACTGAAGCTTTCTTT.

The genes are TRBV5-1 and TRBJ2-7; no firm D call. V was pared by 1 base and J by 2 bases, with 22 bases between. The CDR3 sequence is 18 residues long. Per germline, CDR1 SGHRS and CDR2 YFSETQ. The CDR3 region is CASSLHPSGGDLTYEQYF. As DNA, the CDR3 is TGCGCCAGCAGCTTGCACCCCTCCGGCGGCGACCTTACCTACGAGCAGTACTTC.

The chain is built from TRBV14 and TRBJ2-2, with D possibly matching TRBD1 (6 bases). Germline CDR1 is SGHDN and CDR2 is FVKESK. This CDR3 contains 12 residues. With 4 bases removed from V and 6 bases from J, the gap between germline ends came to 6 bases. The CDR3 spells CASSRGPGELFF. The CDR3 DNA reads TGTGCCAGCAGCCGGGGGCCCGGGGAGCTGTTTTTT. Filled out from reference TRBV14 and TRBJ2-2, the complete variable domain reads EAGVTQFPSHSVIEKGQTVTLRCDPISGHDNLYWYRRVMGKEIKFLLHFVKESKQDESGMPNNRFLAERTGGTYSTLKVQPAELEDSGVYFCASSRGPGELFFGEGSRLTVL.

The V call is TRBV6-5, the J call TRBJ2-3; 9 bases are shared with TRBD2. Per germline, CDR1 MNHEY and CDR2 SVGAGI. The CDR3 is 16 residues long. V shed 1 base and J 4 bases; nucleotides not matched to a gene: 6. CDR3 bases: TGTGCCAGCAGTTACTTTGCGGGAGGGCGGGCAGATACGCAGTATTTT. This translates into CASSYFAGGRADTQYF.

The rearrangement links TRBV30 to TRBJ1-3, with 9 positions matching TRBD1. Trimming removed 5 bases from V and 7 bases from J; junction bases left unmatched: 0. The germline V gene encodes CDR1 GTSNPN and CDR2 SVGIG (reference sequence). The CDR3 sequence is 11 residues long. As DNA, the CDR3 is TGTGCCTGGGGACAGGGGAACACCATATATTTT. Protein sequence: CAWGQGNTIYF.

The gene calls are TRBV5-4 and TRBJ2-3; D uncertain. V was shortened by 4 bases and J by 3 bases, with 12 bases between the two germline ends. Per germline, CDR1 SGHNT and CDR2 YYREEE (reference sequence). CDR3 length: 14 residues. This CDR3 is CASSLSSGTDTQYF. CDR3 nucleotides: TGTGCCAGCAGCCTGTCCTCCGGTACAGATACGCAGTATTTT.

The CDR3 DNA follows: TGTGCCAGCAGCTTTGGGGACAGGGGGTTACCCCAGCATTTT. Protein sequence: CASSFGDRGLPQHF. This chain joins TRBV5-8 and TRBJ1-5, with 11 bases identical to TRBD1. V shed 2 bases, J shed 10 bases, and the junction held 5 bases outside the gene matches. In germline, CDR1 is SGHTS, CDR2 YDEGEE. This CDR3 has 14 residues.

The rearrangement uses TRBV25-1 and TRBJ2-5; no clear D gene. Germline assignment: CDR1 MGHDK and CDR2 SYGVNS. CDR3 size: 10 residues. With 7 bases removed from V and 4 bases from J, the gap between germline ends came to 4 bases. The CDR3 here is CASIRETQYF. CDR3 DNA sequence: TGTGCCAGCATCCGAGAGACCCAGTACTTC.

J is TRBJ2-1 and V is TRBV15; TRBD1 matches at 11 bases. The ends lost 4 bases at V and 7 bases at J; junction bases unmatched: 9. This CDR3 region has 16 residues. Per germline, CDR1 LNHNV and CDR2 YYDKDF (reference sequence). Here the CDR3 reads CATSKLGQGVNNEQFF. The DNA for the CDR3 is TGTGCCACCAGCAAATTGGGACAGGGGGTTAATAATGAGCAGTTCTTC.

This clone was seen only a few times. The chain couples TRBV4-3 to TRBJ1-4, with TRBD1 identical over 12 bases. V trimming: 0 bases; J trimming: 7 bases; junction bases outside the gene matches: 3. From germline, CDR1 is LGHNA and CDR2 YSLEER. This CDR3 is built from 16 residues. The CDR3 loop reads CASSQDGTGGREKLFF. In DNA, the CDR3 is TGCGCCAGCAGCCAAGACGGGACAGGGGGCCGTGAAAAACTGTTTTTT.

The chain joins TRBV4-3 to TRBJ2-2, with D tentatively TRBD1 (6 bases). V lost 0 bases and J lost 5, with 13 bases in between. CDR1 and CDR2 (germline): LGHNA, YSLEER. The CDR3 has 16 amino acids. The CDR3 DNA follows: TGCGCCAGCAGCCAAGATTTGGGGGCGCGGACCGGGGAGCTGTTTTTT. Protein product: CASSQDLGARTGELFF.

The CDR3 reads CASSATLTGGSGNTIYF. CDR3 sequence (DNA): TGTGCCAGCAGCGCCACGCTGACAGGGGGCTCTGGAAACACCATATATTTT. This chain joins TRBV11-2 and TRBJ1-3, with TRBD1 matching over 9 bases. Trimming at V came to 5 bases and at J to 0 bases, leaving 8 bases not matched to a gene. Germline lookup yields CDR1 SGHAT and CDR2 FQNNGV. CDR3 length: 17 residues.

This chain links TRBV18 with TRBJ2-3; D unclear. Germline V CDR1 and CDR2: KGHSH, LQKENI. Trimming stripped 4 bases from V and 0 bases from J, with 5 bases between. The CDR3 runs 13 residues. CDR3 in amino acids: CASSLGSTDTQYF. The CDR3, as DNA: TGTGCCAGCTCACTTGGTAGCACAGATACGCAGTATTTT.

Only a few counts were recorded for this clone. J is TRBJ2-3 and V is TRBV11-2, with D maybe TRBD1 (5 bases). The CDR3 consists of 18 residues. Trimming left V 1 base short and J 1 base short, with 18 bases between. The germline V gene encodes CDR1 SGHAT and CDR2 FQNNGV. CDR3 coding DNA: TGTGCCAGCAGCTTAGCCACGGAGCCAGGGTCGGGCACAGATACGCAGTATTTT. This sequence encodes CASSLATEPGSGTDTQYF.

This chain links TRBV18 with TRBJ1-5, with 7 bases matching TRBD1. This CDR3 has 15 amino acids. Germline CDR1 is KGHSH and CDR2 is LQKENI. V lost 3 bases, J lost 7 bases, and 9 bases stayed unmatched. The CDR3 region is CASSPTQSGGQPQHF. DNA of the CDR3: TGTGCCAGCTCACCGACCCAGTCAGGGGGGCAGCCCCAGCATTTT.

This clone occurred a few times. This rearrangement joins TRBV30 to TRBJ1-6; 8 bases agree with TRBD1. Unmatched junction bases numbered 4, after V lost 4 bases and J lost 8 bases. The CDR3 runs to 13 residues. Germline assignment: CDR1 GTSNPN and CDR2 SVGIG (reference sequence). CDR3 DNA: TGTGCCTGGATAGGGGACAGGCATTCACCCCTCCACTTT. Protein product: CAWIGDRHSPLHF.

The J gene is TRBJ1-2, the V gene TRBV18; 10 bases are a match to TRBD1. In germline, CDR1 is KGHSH, CDR2 LQKENI. V shed 3 bases and J 7 bases; nucleotides not matched to a gene: 5. CDR3 length: 14 amino acids. CDR3 nucleotide sequence: TGTGCCAGCTCACCGGAGGGACAGGGGACTGGCTACACCTTC. Its protein is CASSPEGQGTGYTF.

The genes are TRBV7-9 and TRBJ2-3, with D unresolved. V dropped 3 bases and J dropped 2 bases, with 3 bases sitting between them. This CDR3 comprises 12 residues. Germline V gene sequence: CDR1 SEHNR, CDR2 FQNEAQ (reference sequence). CDR3 sequence (DNA): TGTGCCAGCAGCTTGGACACAGATACGCAGTATTTT. It translates to CASSLDTDTQYF.

This clone was seen once. V is TRBV4-3 and J is TRBJ2-1; TRBD2 matches at 7 bases. This CDR3 contains 16 residues. Trimming took 0 bases from V and 6 from J; bases not matched to a gene: 8. Germline assignment: CDR1 LGHNA and CDR2 YSLEER. DNA of the CDR3: TGCGCCAGCAGCCAAGATCTTGGACTAGGCGGCAATGAGCAGTTCTTC. Its protein is CASSQDLGLGGNEQFF.